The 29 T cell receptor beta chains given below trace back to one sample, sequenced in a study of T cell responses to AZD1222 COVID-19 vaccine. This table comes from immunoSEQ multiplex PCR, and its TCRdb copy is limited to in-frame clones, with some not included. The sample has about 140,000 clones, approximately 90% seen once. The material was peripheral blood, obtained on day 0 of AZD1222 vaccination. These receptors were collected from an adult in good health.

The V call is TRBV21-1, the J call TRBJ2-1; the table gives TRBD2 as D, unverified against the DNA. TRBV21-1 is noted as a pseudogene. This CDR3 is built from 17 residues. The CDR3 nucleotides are TGTGCCAGCAGCAAAGAGTTGCCTAGCGGGAGCTTAACGGCGCAGTTCTTC. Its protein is CASSKELPSGSLTAQFF.

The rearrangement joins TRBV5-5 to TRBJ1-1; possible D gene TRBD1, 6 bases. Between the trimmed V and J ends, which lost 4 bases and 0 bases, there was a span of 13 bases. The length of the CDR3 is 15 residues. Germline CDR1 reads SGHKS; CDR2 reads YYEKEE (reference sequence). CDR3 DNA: TGTGCCAGCAGCCCTAGGACAGTTTTGAACACTGAAGCTTTCTTT. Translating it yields CASSPRTVLNTEAFF.

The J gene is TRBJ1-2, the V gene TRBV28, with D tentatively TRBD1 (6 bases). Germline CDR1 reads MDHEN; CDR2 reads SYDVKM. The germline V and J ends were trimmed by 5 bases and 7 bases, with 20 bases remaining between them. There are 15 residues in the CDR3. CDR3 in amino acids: CASSLRDMFYSGYTF. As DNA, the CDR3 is TGTGCCAGCAGTCTGCGGGACATGTTTTACTCTGGCTACACCTTC.

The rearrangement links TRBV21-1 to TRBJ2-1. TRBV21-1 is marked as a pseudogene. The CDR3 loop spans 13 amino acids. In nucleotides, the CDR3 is TGTGCCAGCAGCCAAAAGGGGGGCTCGGAGCAGTTCTTC. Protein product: CASSQKGGSEQFF.

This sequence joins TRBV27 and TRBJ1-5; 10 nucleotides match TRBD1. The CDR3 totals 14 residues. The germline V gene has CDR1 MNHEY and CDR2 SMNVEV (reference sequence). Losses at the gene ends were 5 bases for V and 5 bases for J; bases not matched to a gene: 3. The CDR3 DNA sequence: TGTGCCAGCAGTATGGGACAGGGGCATCAGCCCCAGCATTTT. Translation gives CASSMGQGHQPQHF.

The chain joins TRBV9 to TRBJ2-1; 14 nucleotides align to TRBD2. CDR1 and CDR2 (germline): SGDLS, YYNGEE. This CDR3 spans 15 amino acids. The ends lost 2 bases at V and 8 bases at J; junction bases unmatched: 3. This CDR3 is CASSVGTSGSDEQFF. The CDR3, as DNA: TGTGCCAGCAGCGTCGGGACTAGCGGGAGTGATGAGCAGTTCTTC.

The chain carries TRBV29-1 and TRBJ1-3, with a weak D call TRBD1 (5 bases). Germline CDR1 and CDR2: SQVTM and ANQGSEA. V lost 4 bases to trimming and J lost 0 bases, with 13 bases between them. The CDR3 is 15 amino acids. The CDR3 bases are TGCAGCGTTGCCGGGACGCTCTACTCTGGAAACACCATATATTTT. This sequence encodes CSVAGTLYSGNTIYF.

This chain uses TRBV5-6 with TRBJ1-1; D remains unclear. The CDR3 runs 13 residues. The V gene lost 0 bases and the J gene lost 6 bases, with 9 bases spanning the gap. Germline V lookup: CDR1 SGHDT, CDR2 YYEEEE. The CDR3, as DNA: TGTGCCAGCAGCTTGGCAGGCAGCCCTGAAGCTTTCTTT. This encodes CASSLAGSPEAFF.

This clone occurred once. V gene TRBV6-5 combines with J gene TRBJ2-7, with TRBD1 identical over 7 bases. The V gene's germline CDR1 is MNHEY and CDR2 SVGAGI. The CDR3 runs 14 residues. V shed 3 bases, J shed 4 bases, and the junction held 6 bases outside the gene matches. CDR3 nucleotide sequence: TGTGCCAGCAGTTATGACAGGGACCTATACGAGCAGTACTTC. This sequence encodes CASSYDRDLYEQYF.

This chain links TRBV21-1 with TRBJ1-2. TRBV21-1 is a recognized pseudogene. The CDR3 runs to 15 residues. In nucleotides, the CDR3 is TGTGCCATCGCGACGGCAGACCCACCTAACTATGGCTACACCTTC. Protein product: CAIATADPPNYGYTF.

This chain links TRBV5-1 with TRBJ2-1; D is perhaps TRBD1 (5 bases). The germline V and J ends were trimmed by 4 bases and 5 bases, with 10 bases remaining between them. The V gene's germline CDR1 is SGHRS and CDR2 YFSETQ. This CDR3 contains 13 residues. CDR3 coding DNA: TGCGCCAGCAGCGGGGCGCTCGACAATGAGCAGTTCTTC. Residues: CASSGALDNEQFF.

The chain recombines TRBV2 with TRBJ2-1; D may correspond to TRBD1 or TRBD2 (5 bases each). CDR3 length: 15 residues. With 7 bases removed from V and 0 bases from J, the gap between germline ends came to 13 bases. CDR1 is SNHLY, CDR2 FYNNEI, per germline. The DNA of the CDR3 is TGTGCCAGCATTTCGAGGGACCCCTCCTACAATGAGCAGTTCTTC. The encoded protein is CASISRDPSYNEQFF.

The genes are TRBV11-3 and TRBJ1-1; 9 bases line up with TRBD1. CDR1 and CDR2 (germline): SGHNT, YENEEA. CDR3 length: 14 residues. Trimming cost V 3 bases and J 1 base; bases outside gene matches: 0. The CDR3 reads CASSLDRGNTEAFF. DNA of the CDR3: TGTGCCAGCAGCTTGGACAGGGGGAACACTGAAGCTTTCTTT.

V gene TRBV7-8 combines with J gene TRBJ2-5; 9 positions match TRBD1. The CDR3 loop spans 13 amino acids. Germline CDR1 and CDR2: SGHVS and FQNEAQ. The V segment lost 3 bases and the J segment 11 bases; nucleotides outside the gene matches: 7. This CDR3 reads CASSFFSGTGQYF. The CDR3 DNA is TGTGCCAGCAGCTTCTTCTCCGGGACAGGGCAGTACTTC.

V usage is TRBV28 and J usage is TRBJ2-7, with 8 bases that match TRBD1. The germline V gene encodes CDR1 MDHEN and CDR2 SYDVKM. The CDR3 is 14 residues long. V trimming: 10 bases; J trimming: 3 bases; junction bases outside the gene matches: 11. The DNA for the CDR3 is TGTGCCACGCGTTTGACAGGGGCTGTCTACGAGCAGTACTTC. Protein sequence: CATRLTGAVYEQYF.

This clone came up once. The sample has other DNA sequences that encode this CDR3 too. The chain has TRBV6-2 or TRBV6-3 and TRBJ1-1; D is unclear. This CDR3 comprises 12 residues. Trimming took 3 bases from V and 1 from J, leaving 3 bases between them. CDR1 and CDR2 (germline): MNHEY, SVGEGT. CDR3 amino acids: CASSYPNTEAFF. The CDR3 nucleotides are TGTGCCAGCAGTTATCCGAACACTGAAGCTTTCTTT.

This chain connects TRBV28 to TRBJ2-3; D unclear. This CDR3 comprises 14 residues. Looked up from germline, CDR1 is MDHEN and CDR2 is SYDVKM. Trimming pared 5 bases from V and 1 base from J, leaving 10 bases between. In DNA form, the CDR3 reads TGTGCCAGCAGTCGGCCCGGCCGCACAGATACGCAGTATTTT. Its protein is CASSRPGRTDTQYF. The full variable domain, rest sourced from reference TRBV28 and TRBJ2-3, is DVKVTQSSRYLVKRTGEKVFLECVQDMDHENMFWYRQDPGLGLRLIYFSYDVKMKEKGDIPEGYSVSREKKERFSLILESASTNQTSMYLCASSRPGRTDTQYFGPGTRLTVL.

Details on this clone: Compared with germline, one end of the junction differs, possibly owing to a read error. The CDR3 is CASSLPPGTSRNF. CDR3 in DNA: TGCGCCAGCAGCCTCCCACCAGGGACAAGCCGTAATTTT. The rearrangement uses TRBV10-2 and TRBJ1-4, with D perhaps matching TRBD1 (6 bases). Per the germline V gene, CDR1 is WSHSY and CDR2 is SAAADI. CDR3 length: 13 amino acids.

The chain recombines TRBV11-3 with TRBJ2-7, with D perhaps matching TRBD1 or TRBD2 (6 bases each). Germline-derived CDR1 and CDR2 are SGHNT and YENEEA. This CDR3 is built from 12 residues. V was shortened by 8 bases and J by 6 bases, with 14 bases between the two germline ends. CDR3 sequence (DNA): TGTGCCAGCCGTAGGGGGGCCCTCGAGCAGTACTTC. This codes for CASRRGALEQYF.

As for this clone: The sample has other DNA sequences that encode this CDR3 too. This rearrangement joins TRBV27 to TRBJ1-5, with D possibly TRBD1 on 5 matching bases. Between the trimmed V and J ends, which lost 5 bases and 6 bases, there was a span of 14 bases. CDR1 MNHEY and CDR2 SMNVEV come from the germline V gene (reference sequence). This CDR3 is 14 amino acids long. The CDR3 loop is CASSLSGGGQPQHF. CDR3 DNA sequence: TGTGCCAGCAGTCTCTCCGGGGGGGGTCAGCCCCAGCATTTT.

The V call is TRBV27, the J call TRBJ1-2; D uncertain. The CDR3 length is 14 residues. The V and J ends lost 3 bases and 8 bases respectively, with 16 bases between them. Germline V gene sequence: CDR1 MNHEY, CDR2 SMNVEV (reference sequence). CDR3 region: CASSLSDNPMGYTF. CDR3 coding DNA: TGTGCCAGCAGTTTGAGCGATAATCCTATGGGCTACACCTTC.

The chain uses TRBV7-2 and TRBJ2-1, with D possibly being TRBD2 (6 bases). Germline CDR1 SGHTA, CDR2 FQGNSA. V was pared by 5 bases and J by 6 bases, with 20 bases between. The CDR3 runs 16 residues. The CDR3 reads CASSRRETSQRNEQFF. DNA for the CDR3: TGTGCCAGCAGCCGTCGTGAGACTAGTCAGCGCAATGAGCAGTTCTTC.

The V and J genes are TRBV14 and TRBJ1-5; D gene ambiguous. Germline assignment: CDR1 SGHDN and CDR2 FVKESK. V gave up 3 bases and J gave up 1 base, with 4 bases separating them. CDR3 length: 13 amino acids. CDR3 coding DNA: TGTGCCAGCAGCCAGGACAGCAATCAGCCCCAGCATTTT. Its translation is CASSQDSNQPQHF.

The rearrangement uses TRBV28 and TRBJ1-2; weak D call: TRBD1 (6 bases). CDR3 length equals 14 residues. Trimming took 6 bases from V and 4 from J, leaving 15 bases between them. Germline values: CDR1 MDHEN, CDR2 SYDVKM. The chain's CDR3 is CASRSRDTFYGYTF. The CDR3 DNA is TGTGCCAGCAGGTCTCGGGACACCTTCTATGGCTACACCTTC.

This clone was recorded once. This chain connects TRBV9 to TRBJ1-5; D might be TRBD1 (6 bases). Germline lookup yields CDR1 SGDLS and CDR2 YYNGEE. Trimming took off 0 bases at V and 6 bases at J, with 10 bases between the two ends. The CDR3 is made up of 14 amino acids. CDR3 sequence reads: CASSVGGGVQPQHF. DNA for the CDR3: TGTGCCAGCAGCGTAGGCGGGGGCGTTCAGCCCCAGCATTTT.

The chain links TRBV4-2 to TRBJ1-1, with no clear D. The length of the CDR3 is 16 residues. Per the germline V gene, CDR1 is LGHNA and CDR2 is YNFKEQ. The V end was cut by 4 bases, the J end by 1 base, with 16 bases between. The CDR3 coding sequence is TGTGCCAGCAGCCCGGTTTTGATGACTCCGAACACTGAAGCTTTCTTT. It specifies CASSPVLMTPNTEAFF.

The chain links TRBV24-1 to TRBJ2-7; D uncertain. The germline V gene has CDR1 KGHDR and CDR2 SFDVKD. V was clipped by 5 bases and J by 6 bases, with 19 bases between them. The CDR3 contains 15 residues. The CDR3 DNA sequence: TGTGCCACCAGTGGATATCCAGCCGGTCCACTCGAGCAGTACTTC. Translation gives CATSGYPAGPLEQYF.

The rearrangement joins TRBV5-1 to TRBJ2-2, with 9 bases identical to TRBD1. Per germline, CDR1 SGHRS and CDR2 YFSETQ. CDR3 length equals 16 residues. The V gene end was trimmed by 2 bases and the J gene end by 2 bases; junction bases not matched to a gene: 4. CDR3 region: CASSFTGGVNTGELFF. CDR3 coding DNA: TGCGCCAGCAGCTTTACAGGGGGCGTCAACACCGGGGAGCTGTTTTTT.

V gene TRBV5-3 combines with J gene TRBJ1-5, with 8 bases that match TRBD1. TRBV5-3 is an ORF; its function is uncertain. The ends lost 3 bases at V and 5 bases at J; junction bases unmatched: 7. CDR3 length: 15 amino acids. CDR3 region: CARSSQNRGDQPQHF. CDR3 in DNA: TGTGCCAGAAGCTCACAAAACAGGGGGGATCAGCCCCAGCATTTT.